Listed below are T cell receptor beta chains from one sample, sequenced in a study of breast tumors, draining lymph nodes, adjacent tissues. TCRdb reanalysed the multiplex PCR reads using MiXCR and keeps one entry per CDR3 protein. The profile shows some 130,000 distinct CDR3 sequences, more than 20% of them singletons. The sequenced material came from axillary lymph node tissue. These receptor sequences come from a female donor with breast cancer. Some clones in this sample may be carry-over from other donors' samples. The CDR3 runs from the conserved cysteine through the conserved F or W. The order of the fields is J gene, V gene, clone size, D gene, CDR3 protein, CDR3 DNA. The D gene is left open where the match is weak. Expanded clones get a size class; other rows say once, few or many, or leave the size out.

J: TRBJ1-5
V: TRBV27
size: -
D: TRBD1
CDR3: CASSTNRGVGEHF
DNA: TGTGCCAGCAGCACCAACAGGGGGGTAGGGGAGCATTTT

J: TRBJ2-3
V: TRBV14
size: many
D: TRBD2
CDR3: CASSRIAGRDTQYF
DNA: TGTGCCAGCAGCCGCATAGCGGGAAGAGATACGCAGTATTTT

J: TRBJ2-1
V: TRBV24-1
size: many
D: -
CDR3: CATSAGESSYNEQFF
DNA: TGTGCCACCAGTGCTGGAGAAAGCTCCTACAATGAGCAGTTCTTC

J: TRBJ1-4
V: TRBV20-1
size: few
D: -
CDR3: CSAKLGGNEKLLF
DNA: TGCAGTGCTAAACTGGGAGGGAATGAAAAACTGCTTTTT

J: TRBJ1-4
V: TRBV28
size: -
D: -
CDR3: CASSSAPNRGEKLFF
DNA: TGTGCCAGCAGTTCGGCCCCAAATAGGGGTGAAAAACTGTTTTTT

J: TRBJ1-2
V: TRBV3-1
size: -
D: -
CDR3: CASSYDRNYGYTF
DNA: TGTGCCAGCAGCTACGACAGGAACTATGGCTACACCTTC

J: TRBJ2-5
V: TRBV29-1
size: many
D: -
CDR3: CSASQETQYF
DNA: TGCAGCGCAAGTCAAGAGACCCAGTACTTC

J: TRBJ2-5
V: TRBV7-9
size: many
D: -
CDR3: CASSPKRRVRETQYF
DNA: TGTGCCAGCAGCCCAAAGAGGCGGGTTCGGGAGACCCAGTACTTC

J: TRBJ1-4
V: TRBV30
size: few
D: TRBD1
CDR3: CAWRRDRGEKLFF
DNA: TGTGCCTGGAGGCGGGACAGGGGTGAAAAACTGTTTTTT

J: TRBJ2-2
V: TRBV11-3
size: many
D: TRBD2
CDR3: CASSFPGTSVVTGELFF
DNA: TGTGCCAGCAGCTTTCCCGGGACTAGCGTCGTCACCGGGGAGCTGTTTTTT

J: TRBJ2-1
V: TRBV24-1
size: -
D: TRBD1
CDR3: CATSEASGGVYNEQFF
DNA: TGTGCCACCAGTGAGGCGTCAGGGGGTGTTTACAATGAGCAGTTCTTC

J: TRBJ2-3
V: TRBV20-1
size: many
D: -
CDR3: CSARIGDTQYF
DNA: TGCAGTGCTCGGATAGGGGATACGCAGTATTTT

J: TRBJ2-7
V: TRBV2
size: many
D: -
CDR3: CASSINTYEQYF
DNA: TGTGCCAGCAGCATCAATACCTACGAGCAGTACTTC

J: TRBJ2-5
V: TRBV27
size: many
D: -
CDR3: CASSFGRTQETQYF
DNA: TGTGCCAGCAGTTTTGGACGGACACAAGAGACCCAGTACTTC

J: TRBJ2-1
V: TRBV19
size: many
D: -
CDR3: CASSIVTYNEQFF
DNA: TGTGCCAGTAGTATAGTGACCTACAATGAGCAGTTCTTC

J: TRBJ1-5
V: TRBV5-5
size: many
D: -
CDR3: CASSLAGAGQPQHF
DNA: TGTGCCAGCAGCTTGGCGGGGGCCGGTCAGCCCCAGCATTTT

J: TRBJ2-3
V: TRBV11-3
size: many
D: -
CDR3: CASSLELRGADTQYF
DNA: TGTGCCAGCAGCTTAGAACTGAGAGGAGCAGATACGCAGTATTTT

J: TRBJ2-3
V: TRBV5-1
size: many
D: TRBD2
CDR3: CASSREGSIADTQYF
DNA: TGCGCCAGCAGCAGGGAGGGCAGTATTGCAGATACGCAGTATTTT

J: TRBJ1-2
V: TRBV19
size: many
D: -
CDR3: CASSIRGYGYTF
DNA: TGTGCCAGTAGTATAAGGGGTTATGGCTACACCTTC

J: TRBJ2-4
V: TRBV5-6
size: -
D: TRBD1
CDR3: CASSSGQHQYF
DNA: TGTGCCAGCAGCTCGGGACAGCATCAGTACTTC

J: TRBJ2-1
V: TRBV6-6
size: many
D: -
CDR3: CASSYSGGSYNEQFF
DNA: TGTGCCAGCAGTTACTCAGGGGGCTCCTACAATGAGCAGTTCTTC

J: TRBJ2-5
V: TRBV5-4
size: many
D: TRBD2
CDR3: CASSLVAGTKYQETQYF
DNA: TGTGCCAGCAGCTTGGTCGCAGGGACTAAGTACCAAGAGACCCAGTACTTC

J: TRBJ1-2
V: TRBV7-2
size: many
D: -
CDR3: CASSDATVLYGYTF
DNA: TGTGCCAGCAGCGATGCGACAGTTCTCTATGGCTACACCTTC

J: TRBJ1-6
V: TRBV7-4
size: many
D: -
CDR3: CASSLASWENSYNSPLHF
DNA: TGTGCCAGCAGCTTAGCCTCTTGGGAGAATTCCTATAATTCACCCCTCCACTTT

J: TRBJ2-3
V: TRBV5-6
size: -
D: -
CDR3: CASSLGGSTDTEYF
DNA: TGTGCCAGCAGCTTGGGGGGCTCCACAGATACGGAGTATTTT

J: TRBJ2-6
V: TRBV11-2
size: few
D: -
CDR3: CASSLALRLSGANVLTF
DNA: TGTGCCAGCAGCTTGGCATTAAGACTCTCTGGGGCCAACGTCCTGACTTTC

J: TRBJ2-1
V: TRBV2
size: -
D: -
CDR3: CATKRQVYNEQFF
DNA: TGTGCCACCAAGAGACAGGTCTACAATGAGCAGTTCTTC

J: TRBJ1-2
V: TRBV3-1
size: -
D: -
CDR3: CASSQVGGREGYTF
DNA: TGTGCCAGCAGCCAAGTAGGGGGGCGAGAGGGCTACACCTTC

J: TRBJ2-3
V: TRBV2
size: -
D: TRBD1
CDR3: CASSEANRDSYTDTQYF
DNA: TGTGCCAGCAGTGAAGCCAACCGGGACAGCTACACAGATACGCAGTATTTT

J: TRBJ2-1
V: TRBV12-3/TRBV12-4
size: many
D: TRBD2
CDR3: CASSRLGTRLTNEQFF
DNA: TGTGCCAGCAGTCGCCTCGGGACTAGACTCACCAATGAGCAGTTCTTC

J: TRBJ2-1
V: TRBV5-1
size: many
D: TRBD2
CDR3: CASSLDSGRYNEQFF
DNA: TGCGCCAGCAGCTTGGATAGCGGGAGATACAATGAGCAGTTCTTC

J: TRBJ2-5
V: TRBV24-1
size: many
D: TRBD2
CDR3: CAPRLAGGRETQYF
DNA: TGTGCCCCCCGACTAGCGGGAGGGCGGGAGACCCAGTACTTC

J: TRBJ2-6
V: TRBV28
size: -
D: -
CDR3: CASIPYSGANVLTF
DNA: TGTGCCAGCATCCCGTACTCTGGGGCCAACGTCCTGACTTTC

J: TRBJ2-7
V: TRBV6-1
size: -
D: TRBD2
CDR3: CASSGAGVGYEQYF
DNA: TGTGCCAGCAGTGGAGCGGGAGTGGGCTACGAGCAGTACTTC

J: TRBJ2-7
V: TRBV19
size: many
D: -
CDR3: CASSITSSRTYEQYF
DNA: TGTGCCAGTAGTATTACGTCTAGCCGTACCTACGAGCAGTACTTC

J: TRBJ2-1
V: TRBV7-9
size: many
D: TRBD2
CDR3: CASSLGMGGIRYNEQFF
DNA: TGTGCCAGCAGCTTAGGAATGGGGGGGATAAGGTACAATGAGCAGTTCTTC

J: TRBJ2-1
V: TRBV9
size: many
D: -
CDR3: CASSVAGGNEQFF
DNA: TGTGCCAGCAGCGTAGCTGGAGGAAATGAGCAGTTCTTC